This T cell receptor (beta chain) was retrieved from a study of T-cell memory formation after mild COVID-19. The wider study: Clusters were largely donor specific.

TCRdb re-called the 5' RACE reads through MiXCR, storing one row per CDR3 protein. The top ten hold 3% to 4% of the sample, which has roughly 150,000 distinct CDR3 sequences, 10% to 15% seen once. Overall study findings and caveats: Cross-reactive memory seemingly joined, as some responding clones were found in pre-infection memory. A balance of CD4 and CD8 characterized clones contracting day 15 to 85, whereas later expanders leaned CD4+. Among CD4+ contracting clones, most were CM and EM, and CD8+ ones EMRA.

The V gene lost 4 bases and the J gene lost 1 base, with 9 bases spanning the gap. CDR1 and CDR2 from the germline V gene are LNHDA and SQIVND (reference sequence). The CDR3 has 14 amino acids. This clonotype was picked up a small number of times. Its antigen is unidentified. Sequencing was done on a sample of PBMCs or a T cell subset sorted from them (not recorded which). This sequence originates from a man younger than 30 who had mild COVID-19 (a few samples of this study predate the infection). Cell type and time point are not known. The chain joins TRBV19 to TRBJ2-3, with D perhaps matching TRBD1 (5 bases). The CDR3 sequence: CASSRQTGTDTQYF. DNA of the CDR3: TGTGCCAGTAGTAGACAGACGGGCACAGATACGCAGTATTTT.